A single sample gave rise to the 23 T cell receptor beta chains below, sequenced in a study of tumor-infiltrating lymphocytes in primary liver carcinoma. The source of the blood RNA was unsorted whole blood, and germline DNA was extracted as well. Making TCR beta cDNA involved around 500 ng total RNA and a constant-region primer. Modified slightly, ARM-PCR produced TCR beta libraries over three nested multiplex PCR rounds. PCR rounds one and two used TRBV1-TRBV30 forward primers with a C-beta reverse primer for 9 to 10 cycles each. TCRdb used MiXCR to reprocess the multiplex PCR reads, holding one entry per CDR3 protein. The sample lists about 210,000 distinct CDR3 sequences, less than 65% occurring once. The sample comprised peripheral blood. The receptors stem from an older woman with primary liver carcinoma and hepatitis B virus infection.

The chain employs TRBV4-1 and TRBJ1-4; no clear D. CDR3 size: 16 residues. From germline, CDR1 is MGHRA and CDR2 YSYEKL. The V end was cut by 3 bases, the J end by 8 bases, with 19 bases between. In DNA form, the CDR3 reads TGCGCCAGCAGCCAGAACTCAAGGCTTTTAGTCGAAAAACTGTTTTTT. Protein sequence: CASSQNSRLLVEKLFF.

The chain is built from TRBV5-4 and TRBJ2-7; no firm D call. CDR3 size: 11 residues. CDR1 and CDR2 from the germline V gene are SGHNT and YYREEE (reference sequence). The V end lost 0 bases, the J end lost 11 bases, and 9 bases lay between the germline ends. The CDR3 spells CASSLGSVKYF. CDR3 coding DNA: TGTGCCAGCAGCTTGGGCAGCGTTAAGTACTTC. Variable domain in full (rest from reference TRBV5-4 and TRBJ2-7): ETGVTQSPTHLIKTRGQQVTLRCSSQSGHNTVSWYQQALGQGPQFIFQYYREEENGRGNFPPRFSGLQFPNYSSELNVNALELDDSALYLCASSLGSVKYFGPGTRLTVT.

As concerns this clonotype: This clone may be a read error of a much larger clone one base away. The conserved final phenylalanine or tryptophan is absent from the CDR3, which likely points to a read error. The chain uses TRBV5-1 and TRBJ1-2; no reliable D call. CDR1 is SGHRS, CDR2 YFSETQ, per germline. The CDR3 extends over 15 amino acids. V was pared by 4 bases and J by 0 bases, with 13 bases between. The CDR3 DNA follows: TGCGCCAGCAGCCTCCTTGGTCCCCCTAACTATGGCTACACCATC. It codes for CASSLLGPPNYGYTI.

V usage is TRBV11-2 and J usage is TRBJ1-4; TRBD1 matches at 7 bases. Germline V gives CDR1 SGHAT, CDR2 FQNNGV. The CDR3 has 19 amino acids. V trimming: 0 bases; J trimming: 7 bases; junction bases outside the gene matches: 17. The CDR3 reads CASSLDPADRVPSIEKLFF. The DNA of the CDR3 is TGTGCCAGCAGCTTAGATCCCGCAGACAGGGTTCCGTCTATTGAAAAACTGTTTTTT.

With respect to this clonotype: One end of the junction fails to match germline, which may point to a read error. The gene calls are TRBV11-2 and TRBJ2-5; perhaps D is TRBD1 or TRBD2 (5 bases each). The germline CDR1 and CDR2 sequences are SGHAT and FQNNGV. This CDR3 is built from 14 residues. CDR3 residues: CASRLGDPRETQYF. The DNA of the CDR3 is TGTGCCAGCCGCTTAGGGGACCCAAGGGAGACCCAGTACTTC.

Points on this clonotype: The junction departs from the called germline gene at one end, perhaps through a read error. V is TRBV10-3 and J is TRBJ1-1, with unresolved D. Per the germline V gene, CDR1 is ENHRY and CDR2 is SYGVKD. The CDR3 length is 14 residues. The CDR3 coding sequence is TGTGCCATCAGTGAGTCGGTGTGGAACACTGAATCTTTCTTT. Translation gives CAISESVWNTESFF.

This clonotype was seen ten or more times. The chain has TRBV5-6 and TRBJ2-7; 7 bases line up with TRBD2. J was trimmed by 3 bases and V by 4 bases; bases with no gene match: 10. Germline lookup yields CDR1 SGHDT and CDR2 YYEEEE. CDR3 length: 15 residues. The CDR3 loop reads CASSGVPGGLYEQYF. The CDR3 DNA is TGTGCCAGCAGCGGGGTCCCGGGGGGACTCTACGAGCAGTACTTC.

A remark on this clonotype: No conserved phenylalanine or tryptophan ends this CDR3, so it is likely a read error. The rearrangement links TRBV11-1 to TRBJ2-5; weak D call: TRBD2 (6 bases). The CDR3 sequence is 12 residues long. The V gene's germline CDR1 is SGHAT and CDR2 FQDESV (reference sequence). The CDR3 nucleotides are TGTACCAGCAGCAACCGGGAGCAGACCCAGTACTTA. Amino acid sequence: CTSSNREQTQYL.

This clonotype was detected only a few times. The genes are TRBV7-9 and TRBJ1-2; maybe TRBD1 (5 bases). Trimming took off 5 bases at V and 6 bases at J, with 10 bases between the two ends. This CDR3 is 12 amino acids long. The germline V gene has CDR1 SEHNR and CDR2 FQNEAQ (reference sequence). CDR3 residues: CASSPGTDGYTF. CDR3 DNA: TGTGCCAGCAGCCCAGGGACGGATGGCTACACCTTC.

The V gene is TRBV5-1, the J gene TRBJ2-1; D is ambiguous. CDR1 and CDR2 from the germline V gene are SGHRS and YFSETQ. This CDR3 spans 15 amino acids. Deletions cut 0 bases from V and 8 bases from J, with 15 bases between. The chain's CDR3 is CASSLAFRLDYEQFF. CDR3 nucleotide sequence: TGCGCCAGCAGCTTGGCCTTTCGACTCGACTATGAGCAGTTCTTC.

About this clonotype itself: A read error may be the cause here, since a much bigger clone is one base away. The rearrangement links TRBV6-9 to TRBJ2-3; D not resolved. The length of the CDR3 is 12 residues. Germline assignment: CDR1 MNHGY and CDR2 SVAAGI. The CDR3 region has the DNA TGTGCCAGCAGCATGGAAGGAGATACGCGGTATTTT. Its translation: CASSMEGDTRYF.

Worth noting for this clonotype: A read error may explain this, as a much larger clone is one base away. The V and J genes are TRBV6-6 and TRBJ1-5; TRBD1 is a possible D gene (5 bases). Germline assignment: CDR1 MNHNY and CDR2 SVGAGI (reference sequence). The CDR3 sequence is 17 residues long. V lost 0 bases to trimming and J lost 7 bases, with 19 bases between them. CDR3 amino acids: CASSYSSPFTGIQPQHF. CDR3 nucleotide sequence: TGTGCCAGCAGTTACTCGAGTCCGTTTACAGGTATCCAGCCCCAGCATTTT.

There are a few counts of this clonotype. The V call is TRBV28, the J call TRBJ2-1; D unclear. This CDR3 spans 14 amino acids. CDR1 MDHEN and CDR2 SYDVKM come from the germline V gene. V dropped 4 bases and J dropped 0 bases, with 7 bases sitting between them. DNA for the CDR3: TGTGCCAGCAGTTCTCCGGGCTCCTACAATGAGCAGTTCTTC. Translation: CASSSPGSYNEQFF.

As regards this clonotype: A junction boundary mismatches the germline segment, possibly from a read error. The rearrangement uses TRBV11-2 and TRBJ2-1; 9 nucleotides align to TRBD2. Germline values: CDR1 SGHAT, CDR2 FQNNGV. This CDR3 is built from 15 residues. DNA for the CDR3: TGTGTCAGCAGGGGACTAGCCTCTTTCTACGATGAGCAGTTCTTC. Its translation: CVSRGLASFYDEQFF. Full variable domain (remainder filled in from reference TRBV11-2 and TRBJ2-1): EAGVAQSPRYKIIEKRQSVAFWCNPISGHATLYWYQQILGQGPKLLIQFQNNGVVDDSQLPKDRFSAERLKGVDSTLKIQPAKLEDSAVYLCVSRGLASFYDEQFFGPGTRLTVL.

On this clonotype itself: No conserved phenylalanine or tryptophan is present at the end of the CDR3, so a read error is the likely explanation. V usage is TRBV28 and J usage is TRBJ2-1; the D is unclear. CDR1 and CDR2 from the germline V gene are MDHEN and SYDVKM. V shed 10 bases and J shed 7 bases, with 17 bases lying between them. This CDR3 spans 13 amino acids. The CDR3 loop reads CATQKPDHNEQFS. CDR3 bases: TGTGCCACCCAAAAACCCGACCATAATGAGCAGTTCTCC.

Concerning this clonotype: This likely comes from a read error, as the CDR3 has no conserved phenylalanine or tryptophan at its end. This rearrangement joins TRBV11-2 to TRBJ2-5; D remains ambiguous. The CDR3 has 14 amino acids. CDR1 and CDR2 (germline): SGHAT, FQNNGV. CDR3 amino acids: CTSSLSSMEETQYI. The CDR3 DNA follows: TGTACCAGCAGCTTATCCAGCATGGAAGAGACCCAGTACATC.

This clonotype rates as medium-sized. The chain employs TRBV11-2 and TRBJ2-7, with D maybe TRBD1 (5 bases). Germline loops: CDR1 SGHAT, CDR2 FQNNGV. This CDR3 region has 14 residues. Trimming took 4 bases from V and 1 from J, leaving 11 bases between them. The CDR3 region is CASSSTRGSYEQYF. As DNA, the CDR3 is TGTGCCAGCAGCTCGACAAGGGGATCCTACGAGCAGTACTTC.

Comments on this clonotype: Sequence at one end of the junction differs from germline and may be a read error. The chain couples TRBV6-5 to TRBJ1-3; D remains unclear. The CDR3 is made up of 13 amino acids. Germline loops: CDR1 MNHEY, CDR2 SVGAGI. CDR3: CASSYYSGSTIYF. The CDR3 DNA sequence: TGTGCCAGCAGTTACTATTCTGGAAGCACCATATATTTT.

V is TRBV6-5 and J is TRBJ2-1; TRBD2 matches 12 bases. Germline lookup yields CDR1 MNHEY and CDR2 SVGAGI. There are 17 residues in the CDR3. CDR3 nucleotides: TGTGCAACAAGACTAGCGGGAGTCGGACGCTCCTACAATGAGCAGTTCTTC. Amino acid sequence: CATRLAGVGRSYNEQFF.

There are many counts of this clonotype. CDR3 protein: CASSKGTGGYEQYF. The DNA for the CDR3 is TGTGCCAGCAGCAAAGGGACAGGGGGCTACGAGCAGTACTTC. V and J are TRBV6-6 and TRBJ2-7; the match to TRBD1 covers 11 bases. This CDR3 has 14 residues. Germline V gene sequence: CDR1 MNHNY, CDR2 SVGAGI (reference sequence). V was clipped by 6 bases and J by 3 bases; unmatched bases: 4.

As to this clonotype: Because the CDR3 is missing its conserved closing phenylalanine or tryptophan, this is likely a read error. V and J are TRBV11-3 and TRBJ2-1; D gene ambiguous. This CDR3 comprises 13 residues. From germline, CDR1 is SGHNT and CDR2 YENEEA. This CDR3 is CANSPKGIGEQFY. The CDR3 DNA is TGTGCCAACAGCCCGAAAGGAATCGGGGAGCAGTTCTAC.

This clonotype has ten or more counts. The chain links TRBV4-1 to TRBJ2-1; D is unresolved. The CDR3 covers 15 residues. The germline gives CDR1 MGHRA, CDR2 YSYEKL. Trimming took 3 bases from V and 6 from J, leaving 15 bases between them. The CDR3 loop is CASSHPGTLGNEQFF. The CDR3, as DNA: TGCGCCAGCAGCCACCCCGGCACGTTGGGCAATGAGCAGTTCTTC.

The sample holds a few counts of this clonotype. The chain links TRBV28 to TRBJ2-1, with a possible D match to TRBD1 (6 bases). The CDR3 is 15 residues long. Between the trimmed V and J ends, which lost 4 bases and 0 bases, there was a span of 10 bases. The germline CDR1 and CDR2 sequences are MDHEN and SYDVKM. CDR3 protein: CASSYRESSYNEQFF. DNA of the CDR3: TGTGCCAGCAGTTACAGGGAAAGCTCCTACAATGAGCAGTTCTTC.